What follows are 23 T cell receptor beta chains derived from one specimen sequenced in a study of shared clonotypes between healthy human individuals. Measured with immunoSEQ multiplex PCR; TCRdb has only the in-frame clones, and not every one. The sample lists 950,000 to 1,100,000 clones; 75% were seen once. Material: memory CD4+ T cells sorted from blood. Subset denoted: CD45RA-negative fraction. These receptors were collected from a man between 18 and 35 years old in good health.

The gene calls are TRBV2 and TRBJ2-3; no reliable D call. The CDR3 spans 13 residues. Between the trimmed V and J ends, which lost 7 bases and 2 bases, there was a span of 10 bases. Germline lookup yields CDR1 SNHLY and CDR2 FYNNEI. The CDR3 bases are TGTGCCAGCATTCGAACTGTCACAGATACGCAGTATTTT. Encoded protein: CASIRTVTDTQYF.

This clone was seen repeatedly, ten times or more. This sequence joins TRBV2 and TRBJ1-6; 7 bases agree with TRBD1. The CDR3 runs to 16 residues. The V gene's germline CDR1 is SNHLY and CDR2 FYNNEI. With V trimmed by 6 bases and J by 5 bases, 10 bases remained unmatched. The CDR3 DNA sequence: TGTGCCAGCAGCGAACCCCCGGGACAGCATAATTCACCCCTCCACTTT. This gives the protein CASSEPPGQHNSPLHF.

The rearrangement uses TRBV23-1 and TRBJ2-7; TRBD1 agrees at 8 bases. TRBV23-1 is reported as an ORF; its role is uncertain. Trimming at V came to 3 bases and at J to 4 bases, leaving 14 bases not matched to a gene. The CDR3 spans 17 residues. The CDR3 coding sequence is TGCGCCAGCAGTCACGAGCCCCAAGTGGACAGGGCTTACGAGCAGTACTTC. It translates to CASSHEPQVDRAYEQYF.

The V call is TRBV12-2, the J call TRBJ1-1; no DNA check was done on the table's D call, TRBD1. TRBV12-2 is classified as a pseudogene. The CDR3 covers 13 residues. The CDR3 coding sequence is TGTGCAAGTCGCTCTCTAGGGGATCCTAAGTCTTTCTTT. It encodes CASRSLGDPKSFF.

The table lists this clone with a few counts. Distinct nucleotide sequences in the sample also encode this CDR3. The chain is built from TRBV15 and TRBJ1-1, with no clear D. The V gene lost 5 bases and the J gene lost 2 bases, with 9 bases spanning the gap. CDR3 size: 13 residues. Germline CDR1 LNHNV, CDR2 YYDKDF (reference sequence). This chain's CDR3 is CATSSRGNTEAFF. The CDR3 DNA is TGTGCCACCAGCTCCCGGGGAAACACTGAAGCTTTCTTT. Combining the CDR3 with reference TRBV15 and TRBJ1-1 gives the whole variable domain DAMVIQNPRYQVTQFGKPVTLSCSQTLNHNVMYWYQQKSSQAPKLLFHYYDKDFNNEADTPDNFQSRRPNTSFCFLDIRSPGLGDTAMYLCATSSRGNTEAFFGQGTRLTVV.

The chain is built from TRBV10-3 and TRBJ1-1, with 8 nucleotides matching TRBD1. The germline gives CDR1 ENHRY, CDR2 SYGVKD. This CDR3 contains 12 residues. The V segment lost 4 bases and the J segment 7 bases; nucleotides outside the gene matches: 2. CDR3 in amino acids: CAISGTGNEAFF. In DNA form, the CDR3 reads TGTGCCATCAGTGGGACAGGGAATGAAGCTTTCTTT.

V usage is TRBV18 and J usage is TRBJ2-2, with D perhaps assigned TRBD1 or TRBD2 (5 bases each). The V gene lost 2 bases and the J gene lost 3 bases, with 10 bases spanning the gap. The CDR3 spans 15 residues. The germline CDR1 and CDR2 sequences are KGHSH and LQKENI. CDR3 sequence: CASSPVGTYTGELFF. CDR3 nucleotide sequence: TGTGCCAGCTCACCAGTGGGGACGTACACCGGGGAGCTGTTTTTT.

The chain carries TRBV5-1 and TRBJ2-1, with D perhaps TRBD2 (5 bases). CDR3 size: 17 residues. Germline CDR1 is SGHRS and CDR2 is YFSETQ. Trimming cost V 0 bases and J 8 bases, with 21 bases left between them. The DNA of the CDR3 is TGCGCCAGCAGCTTGGCGGTCGAGGGCTCCAGGACGGATGAGCAGTTCTTC. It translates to CASSLAVEGSRTDEQFF.

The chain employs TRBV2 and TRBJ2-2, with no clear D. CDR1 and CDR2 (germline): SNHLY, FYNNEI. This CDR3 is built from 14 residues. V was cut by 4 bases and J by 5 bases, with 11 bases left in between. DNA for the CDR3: TGTGCCAGCAGTGTTGTGACATTTACCGGGGAGCTGTTTTTT. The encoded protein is CASSVVTFTGELFF.

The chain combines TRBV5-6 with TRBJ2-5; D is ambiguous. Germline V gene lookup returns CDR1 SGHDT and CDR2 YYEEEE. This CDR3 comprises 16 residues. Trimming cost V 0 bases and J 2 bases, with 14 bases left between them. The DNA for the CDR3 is TGTGCCAGCAGCTTGGGCCCCCTGGCCCTGCAAGAGACCCAGTACTTC. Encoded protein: CASSLGPLALQETQYF.

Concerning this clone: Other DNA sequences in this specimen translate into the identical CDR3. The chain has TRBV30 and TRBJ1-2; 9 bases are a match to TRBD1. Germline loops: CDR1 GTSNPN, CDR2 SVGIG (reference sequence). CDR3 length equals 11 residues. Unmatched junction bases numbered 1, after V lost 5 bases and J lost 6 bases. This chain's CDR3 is CAWGTGHGYTF. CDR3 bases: TGTGCCTGGGGGACAGGGCATGGCTACACCTTC.

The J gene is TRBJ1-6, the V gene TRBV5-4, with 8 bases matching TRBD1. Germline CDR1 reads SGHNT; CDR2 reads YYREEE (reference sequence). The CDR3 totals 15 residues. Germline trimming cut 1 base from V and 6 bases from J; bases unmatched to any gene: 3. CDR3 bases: TGTGCCAGCAGCTTGAACAGGGGGTCTAATTCACCCCTCCACTTT. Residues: CASSLNRGSNSPLHF.

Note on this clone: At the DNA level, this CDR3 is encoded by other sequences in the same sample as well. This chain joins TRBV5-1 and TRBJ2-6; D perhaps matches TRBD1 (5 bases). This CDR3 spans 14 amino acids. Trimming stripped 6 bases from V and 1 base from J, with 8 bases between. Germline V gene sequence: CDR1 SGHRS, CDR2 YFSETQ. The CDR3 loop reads CASTQGSGANVLTF. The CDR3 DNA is TGCGCCAGCACGCAGGGATCTGGGGCCAACGTCCTGACTTTC.

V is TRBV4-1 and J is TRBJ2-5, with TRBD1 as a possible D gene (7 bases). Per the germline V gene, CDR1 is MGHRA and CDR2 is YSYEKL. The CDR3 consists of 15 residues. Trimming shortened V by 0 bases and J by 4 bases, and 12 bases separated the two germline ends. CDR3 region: CASSQEGTAGETQYF. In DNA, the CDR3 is TGCGCCAGCAGCCAAGAGGGGACAGCGGGAGAGACCCAGTACTTC.

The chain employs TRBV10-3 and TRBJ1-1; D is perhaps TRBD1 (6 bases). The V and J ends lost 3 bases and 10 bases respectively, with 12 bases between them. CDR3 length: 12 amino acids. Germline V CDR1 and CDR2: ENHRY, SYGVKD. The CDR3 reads CAISDWGLRAFF. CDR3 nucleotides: TGTGCCATCAGTGATTGGGGGCTGAGAGCTTTCTTT.

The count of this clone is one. CDR3 sequence (DNA): TGTGCCAGCAGTATTGCAAACGGCGGGACCTACGAGCAGTACTTC. Translating gives CASSIANGGTYEQYF. The gene calls are TRBV28 and TRBJ2-7, with D possibly TRBD2 on 6 matching bases. CDR1 is MDHEN and CDR2 is SYDVKM in the germline V gene. Trimming took off 5 bases at V and 2 bases at J, with 16 bases between the two ends. This CDR3 is 15 amino acids long.

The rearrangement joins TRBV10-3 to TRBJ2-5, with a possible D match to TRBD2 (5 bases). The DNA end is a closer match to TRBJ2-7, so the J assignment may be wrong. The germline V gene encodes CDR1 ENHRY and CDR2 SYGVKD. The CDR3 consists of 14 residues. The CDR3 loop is CAIGETLDVGEQYF. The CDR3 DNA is TGTGCCATCGGGGAGACTCTGGACGTCGGCGAGCAGTACTTC.

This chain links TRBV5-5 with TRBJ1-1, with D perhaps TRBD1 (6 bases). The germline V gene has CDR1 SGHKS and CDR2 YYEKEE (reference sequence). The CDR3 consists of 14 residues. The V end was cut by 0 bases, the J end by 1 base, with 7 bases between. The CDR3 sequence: CASSLGDKNTEAFF. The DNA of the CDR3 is TGTGCCAGCAGCTTGGGGGACAAGAACACTGAAGCTTTCTTT.

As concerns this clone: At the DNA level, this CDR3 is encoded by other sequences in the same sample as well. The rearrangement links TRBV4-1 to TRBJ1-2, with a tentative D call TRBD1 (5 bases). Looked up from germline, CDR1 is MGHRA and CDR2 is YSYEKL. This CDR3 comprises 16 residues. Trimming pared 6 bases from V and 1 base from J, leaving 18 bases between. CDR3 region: CASSLGSGTFNYGYTF. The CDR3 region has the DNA TGCGCCAGCAGTCTGGGTTCCGGGACCTTTAACTATGGCTACACCTTC.

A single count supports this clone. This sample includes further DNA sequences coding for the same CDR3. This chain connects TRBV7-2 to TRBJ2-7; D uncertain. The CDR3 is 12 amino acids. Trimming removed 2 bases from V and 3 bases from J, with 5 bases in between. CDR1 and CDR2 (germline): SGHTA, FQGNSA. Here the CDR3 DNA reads TGTGCCAGCAGCTTATCCCTCTACGAGCAGTACTTC. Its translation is CASSLSLYEQYF.

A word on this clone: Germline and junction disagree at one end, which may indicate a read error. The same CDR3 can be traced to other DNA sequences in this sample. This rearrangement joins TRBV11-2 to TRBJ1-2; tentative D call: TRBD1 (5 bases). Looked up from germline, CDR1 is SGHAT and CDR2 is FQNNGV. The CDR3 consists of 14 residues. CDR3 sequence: CASSLVRDSYGYTF. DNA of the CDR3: TGTGCCAGCAGCTTAGTTCGGGACTCCTATGGTTACACCTTC. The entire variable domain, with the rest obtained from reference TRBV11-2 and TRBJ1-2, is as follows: EAGVAQSPRYKIIEKRQSVAFWCNPISGHATLYWYQQILGQGPKLLIQFQNNGVVDDSQLPKDRFSAERLKGVDSTLKIQPAKLEDSAVYLCASSLVRDSYGYTFGSGTRLTVV.

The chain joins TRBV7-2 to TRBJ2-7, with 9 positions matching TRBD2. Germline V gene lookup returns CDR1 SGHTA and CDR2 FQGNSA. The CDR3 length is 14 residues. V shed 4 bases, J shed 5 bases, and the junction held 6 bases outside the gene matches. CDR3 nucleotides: TGTGCCAGCAGCTCCAGCGGGAGGATGGACGAGCAGTACTTC. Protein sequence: CASSSSGRMDEQYF.

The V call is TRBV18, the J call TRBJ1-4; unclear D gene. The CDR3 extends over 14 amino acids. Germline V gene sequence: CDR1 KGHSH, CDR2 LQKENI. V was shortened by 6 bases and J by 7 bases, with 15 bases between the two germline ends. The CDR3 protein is CASSPGLGAEKLFF. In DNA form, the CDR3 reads TGTGCCAGCTCCCCCGGCCTAGGCGCTGAAAAACTGTTTTTT.